This passage covers 21 T cell receptor beta chains from one sample sequenced in a study of technical replicates of blood from several donors. Clones were sequenced by immunoSEQ multiplex PCR, and TCRdb holds only the in-frame ones, with some missing. The sample shows just over 70,000 clones, over 85% of them seen only once. The material sequenced was T cells isolated from PBMCs. These receptor sequences come from a human donor in good health.

The gene calls are TRBV6-5 and TRBJ2-2; 8 bases agree with TRBD1. With 4 bases clipped from V and 0 bases from J, the junction kept 4 bases outside the gene matches. The germline V gene has CDR1 MNHEY and CDR2 SVGAGI. This CDR3 has 16 residues. The CDR3 region is CASSWDRTANTGELFF. The CDR3 DNA sequence: TGTGCCAGCAGTTGGGACAGGACCGCGAACACCGGGGAGCTGTTTTTT.

The chain links TRBV6-1 to TRBJ1-1; D is unresolved. The CDR3 has 13 residues. CDR1 MNHNS and CDR2 SASEGT come from the germline V gene. V was shortened by 7 bases and J by 10 bases, with 19 bases between the two germline ends. The CDR3 DNA reads as TGTGCCAGCACCGAGTCTAGGCGGAGCCGAGCTTTCTTT. It is translated as CASTESRRSRAFF.

The J gene is TRBJ1-1, the V gene TRBV7-6, with a tentative D call TRBD1 (5 bases). Trimming cost V 1 base and J 11 bases, with 17 bases left between them. CDR1 and CDR2 from the germline V gene are SGHVS and FNYEAQ. The CDR3 runs 14 residues. The CDR3 sequence is CASSLGQSIVMAFF. For the CDR3, the DNA is TGTGCCAGCAGCTTAGGACAGTCCATCGTTATGGCTTTCTTT.

The chain couples TRBV7-2 to TRBJ1-3; 7 nucleotides match TRBD1. The CDR3 covers 15 residues. CDR1 is SGHTA, CDR2 FQGNSA, per germline. Germline trimming cut 0 bases from V and 5 bases from J; bases unmatched to any gene: 4. CDR3 protein: CASSLATGLRNTIYF. The CDR3 nucleotides read TGTGCCAGCAGCTTAGCGACAGGGTTACGAAACACCATATATTTT. The full variable domain, its missing parts supplied by reference TRBV7-2 and TRBJ1-3, is GAGVSQSPSNKVTEKGKDVELRCDPISGHTALYWYRQSLGQGLEFLIYFQGNSAPDKSGLPSDRFSAERTGGSVSTLTIQRTQQEDSAVYLCASSLATGLRNTIYFGEGSWLTVV.

CDR3 region: CASSVRGGGLTDTQYF. The DNA for the CDR3 is TGTGCCAGCAGCGTACGTGGGGGGGGACTCACAGATACGCAGTATTTT. This chain connects TRBV9 to TRBJ2-3; 7 bases fit TRBD2. This CDR3 comprises 16 residues. Germline V gene sequence: CDR1 SGDLS, CDR2 YYNGEE. V trimming: 1 base; J trimming: 2 bases; junction bases outside the gene matches: 7. Combining the CDR3 with reference TRBV9 and TRBJ2-3 gives the whole variable domain DSGVTQTPKHLITATGQRVTLRCSPRSGDLSVYWYQQSLDQGLQFLIQYYNGEERAKGNILERFSAQQFPDLHSELNLSSLELGDSALYFCASSVRGGGLTDTQYFGPGTRLTVL.

The V and J genes are TRBV9 and TRBJ2-7, with TRBD2 identical over 9 bases. Germline CDR1 and CDR2: SGDLS and YYNGEE. The CDR3 covers 15 residues. With 1 base clipped from V and 0 bases from J, the junction kept 2 bases outside the gene matches. The CDR3 nucleotides are TGTGCCAGCAGCGTATTTAGCGGGAGCTCCTACGAGCAGTACTTC. Amino acid sequence: CASSVFSGSSYEQYF.

The rearrangement links TRBV9 to TRBJ2-7, with a possible D match to TRBD2 (6 bases). The V end lost 0 bases, the J end lost 4 bases, and 11 bases lay between the germline ends. Germline V lookup: CDR1 SGDLS, CDR2 YYNGEE. This CDR3 contains 14 residues. For the CDR3, the DNA is TGTGCCAGCAGCGTAGTAGCCGGGGGATACGAGCAGTACTTC. Translation: CASSVVAGGYEQYF.

This clone was seen only once. The chain has TRBV28 and TRBJ1-2; 9 nucleotides align to TRBD1. This CDR3 comprises 11 residues. Germline-derived CDR1 and CDR2 are MDHEN and SYDVKM. V shed 11 bases, J shed 8 bases, and the junction held 6 bases outside the gene matches. The CDR3 DNA sequence: TGTGCCGGCGGGGACAGGGACGGCTACACCTTC. As protein: CAGGDRDGYTF.

The chain is built from TRBV29-1 and TRBJ1-4; D is perhaps TRBD1 (5 bases). The V and J ends lost 3 bases and 8 bases respectively, with 16 bases between them. Germline values: CDR1 SQVTM, CDR2 ANQGSEA. The CDR3 has 14 amino acids. CDR3 sequence reads: CSVDSRGGGEKLFF. DNA for the CDR3: TGCAGCGTTGATTCGCGGGGCGGGGGGGAAAAACTGTTTTTT.

V and J are TRBV11-3 and TRBJ1-1; D remains ambiguous. Trimming took 7 bases from V and 0 from J, leaving 12 bases between them. Germline V gene data show CDR1 as SGHNT and CDR2 as YENEEA. The CDR3 is made up of 14 amino acids. The CDR3 region is CASKPTQLNTEAFF. Written as DNA, the CDR3 is TGTGCCAGCAAACCTACACAGCTGAACACTGAAGCTTTCTTT. The whole variable domain, remainder taken from reference TRBV11-3 and TRBJ1-1, is EAGVVQSPRYKIIEKKQPVAFWCNPISGHNTLYWYLQNLGQGPELLIRYENEEAVDDSQLPKDRFSAERLKGVDSTLKIQPAELGDSAVYLCASKPTQLNTEAFFGQGTRLTVV.

The gene calls are TRBV7-9 and TRBJ2-1, with D unresolved. The V and J ends lost 2 bases and 0 bases respectively, with 11 bases between them. Germline V gives CDR1 SEHNR, CDR2 FQNEAQ (reference sequence). This CDR3 has 16 amino acids. CDR3 sequence reads: CASSLLVLGSYNEQFF. As DNA, the CDR3 is TGTGCCAGCAGCTTACTAGTTTTAGGCTCCTACAATGAGCAGTTCTTC.

This clone showed up just once. V is TRBV2 and J is TRBJ1-2; possible D gene TRBD1, 5 bases. The CDR3 has 13 amino acids. The ends were cut back, 6 bases at V and 0 bases at J, with 8 bases in the middle. Germline V gene sequence: CDR1 SNHLY, CDR2 FYNNEI. The CDR3 nucleotides are TGTGCCAGCAGAGAACAGGCTAACTATGGCTACACCTTC. Translating it yields CASREQANYGYTF. The full variable domain, rest sourced from reference TRBV2 and TRBJ1-2, is EPEVTQTPSHQVTQMGQEVILRCVPISNHLYFYWYRQILGQKVEFLVSFYNNEISEKSEIFDDQFSVERPDGSNFTLKIRSTKLEDSAMYFCASREQANYGYTFGSGTRLTVV.

V and J are TRBV6-6 and TRBJ2-7; possible D gene TRBD2, 6 bases. The V end lost 2 bases, the J end lost 3 bases, and 11 bases lay between the germline ends. This CDR3 contains 14 residues. Germline V gene lookup returns CDR1 MNHNY and CDR2 SVGAGI (reference sequence). This CDR3 reads CASSYGEGGYEQYF. The CDR3 DNA reads as TGTGCCAGCAGTTACGGAGAGGGAGGCTACGAGCAGTACTTC.

J is TRBJ2-7 and V is TRBV7-3, with 13 bases lining up with TRBD2. The CDR3 has 15 amino acids. V shed 2 bases and J 2 bases; nucleotides not matched to a gene: 0. Germline V gives CDR1 SGHTA, CDR2 FQGTGA. The CDR3 protein is CASSLGLAGAYEQYF. DNA of the CDR3: TGTGCCAGCAGCTTAGGACTAGCGGGAGCCTACGAGCAGTACTTC.

The chain employs TRBV7-9 and TRBJ2-7; 8 nucleotides line up with TRBD2. There are 13 residues in the CDR3. The ends lost 5 bases at V and 4 bases at J; junction bases unmatched: 4. Germline V gene lookup returns CDR1 SEHNR and CDR2 FQNEAQ (reference sequence). CDR3 nucleotide sequence: TGTGCCAGCAGCGCTATAGCGGGATACGAGCAGTACTTC. Translating gives CASSAIAGYEQYF.

J is TRBJ1-2 and V is TRBV27; TRBD1 is a possible D gene (5 bases). V lost 8 bases, J lost 2 bases, and 12 bases lay in between. CDR3 length equals 13 residues. CDR1 and CDR2 (germline): MNHEY, SMNVEV (reference sequence). The CDR3 protein is CASSRQPNYGYTF. The DNA of the CDR3 is TGTGCCAGCTCCCGACAGCCAAACTATGGCTACACCTTC.

This chain joins TRBV12-5 and TRBJ2-3; 8 bases align to TRBD2. CDR3 length: 14 residues. In germline, CDR1 is LGHNT, CDR2 FRNRAP. V gave up 3 bases and J gave up 3 bases; unmatched junction bases: 2. CDR3 region: CASGFSGSTDTQYF. The CDR3 DNA reads as TGTGCTAGTGGTTTCAGCGGGAGTACAGATACGCAGTATTTT.

This clone was seen just once. This chain connects TRBV4-1 to TRBJ2-1, with 10 bases that match TRBD2. CDR3 length: 16 residues. Germline assignment: CDR1 MGHRA and CDR2 YSYEKL. The V and J ends lost 0 bases and 8 bases, in that order; junction bases with no gene match: 7. CDR3 nucleotides: TGCGCCAGCAGCCAAGAAGCTAGCGGGAGTTTTGATGAGCAGTTCTTC. This codes for CASSQEASGSFDEQFF.

The rearrangement uses TRBV5-6 and TRBJ2-7; TRBD2 might be the D (6 bases). This CDR3 is 16 amino acids long. The germline V and J ends were trimmed by 4 bases and 2 bases, with 19 bases remaining between them. Germline V gene data show CDR1 as SGHDT and CDR2 as YYEEEE. The CDR3 sequence is CASSPDGGSPTYEQYF. Written as DNA, the CDR3 is TGTGCCAGCAGCCCCGATGGGGGGTCTCCGACCTACGAGCAGTACTTC.

This rearrangement joins TRBV4-1 to TRBJ2-2; 13 bases map to TRBD2. CDR1 is MGHRA, CDR2 YSYEKL, per germline. The V segment lost 4 bases and the J segment 7 bases; nucleotides outside the gene matches: 6. CDR3 length: 16 residues. The CDR3 is CASSLGLAGSNGELFF. CDR3 coding DNA: TGCGCCAGCAGCCTGGGACTAGCGGGAAGTAACGGGGAGCTGTTTTTT.

Concerning this clone itself: Sequence at one end of the junction differs from germline and may be a read error. J is TRBJ1-4 and V is TRBV7-7; TRBD1 matches 7 bases. Germline CDR1 and CDR2: SSHAT and FNYEAQ (reference sequence). CDR3 length equals 13 residues. In nucleotides, the CDR3 is TGTGCTAGCAGCCGGACAGGCTATGAAAAACTGTTTTTT. This codes for CASSRTGYEKLFF. The full variable domain, in which reference TRBV7-7 and TRBJ1-4 provide the parts outside the CDR3, is GAGVSQSPRYKVTKRGQDVTLRCDPISSHATLYWYQQALGQGPEFLTYFNYEAQPDKSGLPSDRFSAERPEGSISTLTIQRTEQRDSAMYRCASSRTGYEKLFFGSGTQLSVL.